This is a list of T cell receptor beta chains from one sample in a study of blood T cell repertoires in COVID-19. Sequencing was performed with immunoSEQ multiplex PCR; in TCRdb, only in-frame clones are kept and a portion is missing. Here the sample spans just under 65,000 clones, 78% being singletons. Specimen: peripheral blood. The receptor source for this set is a man aged 55 to 70 with COVID-19, enrolled during active disease. Each CDR3 is given without its conserved first and last residue. Each record gives: V gene, J gene, CDR3 protein.

v_call: TRBV6-5; j_call: TRBJ1-6; cdr3_aa: ASRRPGYNSPLH
v_call: TRBV6-5; j_call: TRBJ2-2; cdr3_aa: ASSYLQSPAGELF
v_call: TRBV18; j_call: TRBJ2-1; cdr3_aa: ASSLLGSGDYNEQF
v_call: TRBV11-1; j_call: TRBJ2-1; cdr3_aa: ASSLSPLDYNEQF
v_call: TRBV28; j_call: TRBJ1-4; cdr3_aa: ASSSGTDTLREKLF
v_call: TRBV10-3; j_call: TRBJ2-7; cdr3_aa: AIRGSTRTGEQY
v_call: TRBV7-2; j_call: TRBJ2-7; cdr3_aa: ASSLYPGLGGGVQY
v_call: TRBV5-1; j_call: TRBJ2-7; cdr3_aa: ASSSFGSGPYEQY
v_call: TRBV7-2; j_call: TRBJ2-5; cdr3_aa: ASSWNRGKETQY
v_call: TRBV4-2; j_call: TRBJ1-2; cdr3_aa: ASSQRQGRDGYT
v_call: TRBV3-1/TRBV3-2; j_call: TRBJ1-2; cdr3_aa: ASSQQGGGSNYGYT
v_call: TRBV9; j_call: TRBJ1-6; cdr3_aa: ASSRQGAYNSPLH
v_call: TRBV27; j_call: TRBJ2-7; cdr3_aa: ATRTREQY
v_call: TRBV11-2; j_call: TRBJ1-1; cdr3_aa: ASSWTGDGTEAF
v_call: TRBV13; j_call: TRBJ2-1; cdr3_aa: ASSPGLADYNEQF
v_call: TRBV6-5; j_call: TRBJ2-5; cdr3_aa: ASRVQGQETQY
v_call: TRBV4-1; j_call: TRBJ2-2; cdr3_aa: ASSRHGTAGSQITGELF
v_call: TRBV4-1; j_call: TRBJ2-1; cdr3_aa: ASSQLTGTYNEQF
v_call: TRBV6-5; j_call: TRBJ2-7; cdr3_aa: ASAGVYEQY
v_call: TRBV2; j_call: TRBJ2-6; cdr3_aa: ASSNAGTGANVLT
v_call: TRBV6-6; j_call: TRBJ2-3; cdr3_aa: ASSYEIVAQY
v_call: TRBV24-1; j_call: TRBJ2-7; cdr3_aa: ATSDPYEQY
v_call: TRBV5-4; j_call: TRBJ1-2; cdr3_aa: ASSLEGGRYGYT
v_call: TRBV3-1/TRBV3-2; j_call: TRBJ2-1; cdr3_aa: ASSPDSGRGNEQF
v_call: TRBV5-1; j_call: TRBJ2-7; cdr3_aa: ASSQGRYEQY
v_call: TRBV3-1/TRBV3-2; j_call: TRBJ2-3; cdr3_aa: ASSQGERSRTDTQY
v_call: TRBV29-1; j_call: TRBJ2-5; cdr3_aa: SVEPGETQY
v_call: TRBV11-2; j_call: TRBJ2-7; cdr3_aa: ASSPTGYEQY
v_call: TRBV7-2; j_call: TRBJ2-5; cdr3_aa: ASSPGVLAGAQETQY